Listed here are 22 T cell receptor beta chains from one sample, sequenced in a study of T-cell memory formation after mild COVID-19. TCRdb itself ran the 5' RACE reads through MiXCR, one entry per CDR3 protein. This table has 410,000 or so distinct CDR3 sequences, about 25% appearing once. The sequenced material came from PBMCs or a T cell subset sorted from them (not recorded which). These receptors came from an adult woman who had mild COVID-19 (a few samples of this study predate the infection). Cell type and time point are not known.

As DNA, the CDR3 is TGTGCCTGGAGCCGCACAGGGGTAGGAGGCTACACCTTC. Translated, it gives CAWSRTGVGGYTF. The rearrangement uses TRBV30 and TRBJ1-2, with 7 bases lining up with TRBD1. The germline V gene encodes CDR1 GTSNPN and CDR2 SVGIG (reference sequence). CDR3 length equals 13 residues. The V gene end was trimmed by 3 bases and the J gene end by 8 bases; junction bases not matched to a gene: 9.

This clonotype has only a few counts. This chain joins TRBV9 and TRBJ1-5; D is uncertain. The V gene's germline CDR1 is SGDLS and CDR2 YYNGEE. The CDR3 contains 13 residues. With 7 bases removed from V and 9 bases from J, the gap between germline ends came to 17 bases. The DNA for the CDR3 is TGTGCCAGCCGAGGGTGCCCCAGGTTGCCCCAGCATTTT. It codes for CASRGCPRLPQHF.

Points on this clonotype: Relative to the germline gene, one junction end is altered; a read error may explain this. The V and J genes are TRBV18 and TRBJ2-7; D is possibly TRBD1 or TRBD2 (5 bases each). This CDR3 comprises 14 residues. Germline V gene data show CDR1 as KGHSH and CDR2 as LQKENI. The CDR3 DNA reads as TGTGCCAGCTCACCCCGGGACCGTTCCTCCGAGCAGTACTTC. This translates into CASSPRDRSSEQYF.

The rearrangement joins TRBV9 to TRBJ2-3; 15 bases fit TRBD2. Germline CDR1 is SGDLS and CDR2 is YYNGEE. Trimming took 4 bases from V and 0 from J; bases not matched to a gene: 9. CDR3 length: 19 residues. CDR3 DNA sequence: TGTGCCAGCAGCCTAGGGACTAGCGGGAGGAGGGGGAGCACAGATACGCAGTATTTT. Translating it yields CASSLGTSGRRGSTDTQYF.

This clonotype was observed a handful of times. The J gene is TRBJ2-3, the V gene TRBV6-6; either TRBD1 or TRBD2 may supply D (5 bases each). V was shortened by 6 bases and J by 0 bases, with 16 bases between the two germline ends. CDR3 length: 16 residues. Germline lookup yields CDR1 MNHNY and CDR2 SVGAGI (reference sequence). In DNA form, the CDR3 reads TGTGCCAGCAGAGGTCAGTGGGGACGTAGCACAGATACGCAGTATTTT. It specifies CASRGQWGRSTDTQYF.

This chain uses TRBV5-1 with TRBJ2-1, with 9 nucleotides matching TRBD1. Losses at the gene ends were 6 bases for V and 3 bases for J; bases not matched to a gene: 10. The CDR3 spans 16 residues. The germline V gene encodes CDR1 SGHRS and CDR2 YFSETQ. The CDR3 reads CASNLQGASFYNEQFF. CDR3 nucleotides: TGCGCCAGCAATTTACAGGGGGCTAGTTTCTACAATGAGCAGTTCTTC. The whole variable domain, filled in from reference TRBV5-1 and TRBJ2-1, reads KAGVTQTPRYLIKTRGQQVTLSCSPISGHRSVSWYQQTPGQGLQFLFEYFSETQRNKGNFPGRFSGRQFSNSRSEMNVSTLELGDSALYLCASNLQGASFYNEQFFGPGTRLTVL.

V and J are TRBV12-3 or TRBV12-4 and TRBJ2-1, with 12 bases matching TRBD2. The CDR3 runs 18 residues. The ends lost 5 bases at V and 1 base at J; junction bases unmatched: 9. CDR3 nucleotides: TGTGCCAGCAGTCCGGGACTAGCGGGTGTACGATCCTACAATGAGCAGTTCTTC. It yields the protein CASSPGLAGVRSYNEQFF.

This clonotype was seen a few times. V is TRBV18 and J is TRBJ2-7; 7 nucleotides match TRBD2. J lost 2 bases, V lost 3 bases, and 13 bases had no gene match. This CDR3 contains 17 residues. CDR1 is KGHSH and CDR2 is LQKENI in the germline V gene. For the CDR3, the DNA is TGTGCCAGCTCACCTCCAGGAGGAAGCGGGACCACCTACGAGCAGTACTTC. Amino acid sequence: CASSPPGGSGTTYEQYF. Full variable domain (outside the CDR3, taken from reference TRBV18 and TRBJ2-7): NAGVMQNPRHLVRRRGQEARLRCSPMKGHSHVYWYRQLPEEGLKFMVYLQKENIIDESGMPKERFSAEFPKEGPSILRIQQVVRGDSAAYFCASSPPGGSGTTYEQYFGPGTRLTVT.

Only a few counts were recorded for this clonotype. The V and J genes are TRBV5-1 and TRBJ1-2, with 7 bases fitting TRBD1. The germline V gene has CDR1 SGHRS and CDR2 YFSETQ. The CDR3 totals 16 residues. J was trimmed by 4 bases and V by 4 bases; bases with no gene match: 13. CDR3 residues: CASSPSQGGLSYGYTF. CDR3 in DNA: TGCGCCAGCAGCCCCTCCCAGGGGGGTCTGAGCTATGGCTACACCTTC.

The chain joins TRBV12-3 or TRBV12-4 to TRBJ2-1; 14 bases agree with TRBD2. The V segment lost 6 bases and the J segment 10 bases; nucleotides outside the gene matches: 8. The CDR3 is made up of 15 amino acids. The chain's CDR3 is CASSGGTSGGREQFF. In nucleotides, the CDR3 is TGTGCCAGCAGCGGAGGGACTAGCGGGGGACGGGAGCAGTTCTTC.

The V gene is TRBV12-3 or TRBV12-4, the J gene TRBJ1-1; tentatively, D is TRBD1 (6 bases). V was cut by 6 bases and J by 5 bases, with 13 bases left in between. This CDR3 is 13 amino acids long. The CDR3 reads CASSAGGWTEAFF. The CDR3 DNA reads TGTGCCAGCAGCGCGGGGGGCTGGACTGAAGCTTTCTTT.

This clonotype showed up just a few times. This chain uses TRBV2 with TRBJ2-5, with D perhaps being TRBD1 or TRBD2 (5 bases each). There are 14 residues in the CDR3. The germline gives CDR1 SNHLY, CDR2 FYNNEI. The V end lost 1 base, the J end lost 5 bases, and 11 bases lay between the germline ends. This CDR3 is CASSEGDGGETQYF. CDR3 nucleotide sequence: TGTGCCAGCAGTGAAGGAGATGGGGGTGAGACCCAGTACTTC. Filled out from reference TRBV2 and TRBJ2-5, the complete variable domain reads EPEVTQTPSHQVTQMGQEVILRCVPISNHLYFYWYRQILGQKVEFLVSFYNNEISEKSEIFDDQFSVERPDGSNFTLKIRSTKLEDSAMYFCASSEGDGGETQYFGPGTRLLVL.

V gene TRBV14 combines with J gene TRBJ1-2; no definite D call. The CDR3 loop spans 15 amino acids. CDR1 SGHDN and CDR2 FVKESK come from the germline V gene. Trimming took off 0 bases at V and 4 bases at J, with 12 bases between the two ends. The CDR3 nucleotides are TGTGCCAGCAGCCAAGACCAGGATGCCCTCTATGGCTACACCTTC. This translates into CASSQDQDALYGYTF.

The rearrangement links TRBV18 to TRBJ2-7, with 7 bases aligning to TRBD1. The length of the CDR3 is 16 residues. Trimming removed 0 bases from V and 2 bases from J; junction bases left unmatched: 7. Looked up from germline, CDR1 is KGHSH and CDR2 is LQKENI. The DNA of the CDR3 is TGTGCCAGCTCACCACCGGGGCAGGGGGTCACCTACGAGCAGTACTTC. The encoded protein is CASSPPGQGVTYEQYF.

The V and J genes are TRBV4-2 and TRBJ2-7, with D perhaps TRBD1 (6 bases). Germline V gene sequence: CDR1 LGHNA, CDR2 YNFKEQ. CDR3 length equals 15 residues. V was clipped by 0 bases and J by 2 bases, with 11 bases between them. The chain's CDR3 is CASSQERGSPYEQYF. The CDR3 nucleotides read TGTGCCAGCAGCCAAGAGAGGGGGAGCCCCTACGAGCAGTACTTC.

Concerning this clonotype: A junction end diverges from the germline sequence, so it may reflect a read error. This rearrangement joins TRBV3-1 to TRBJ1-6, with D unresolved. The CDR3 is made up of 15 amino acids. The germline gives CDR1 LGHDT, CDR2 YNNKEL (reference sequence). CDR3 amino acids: CASSHAGRPDSPLHF. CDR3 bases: TGTGCCAGCAGCCACGCCGGACGGCCCGATTCGCCCCTCCACTTT.

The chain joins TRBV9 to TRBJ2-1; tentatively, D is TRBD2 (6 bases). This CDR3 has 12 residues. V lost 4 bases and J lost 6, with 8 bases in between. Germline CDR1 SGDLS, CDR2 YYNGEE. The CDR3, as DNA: TGTGCCAGCAGCACGGGAGCCAATGAGCAGTTCTTC. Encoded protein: CASSTGANEQFF.

The CDR3 sequence: CASMGRPRATGELFF. DNA for the CDR3: TGTGCCAGTATGGGAAGACCGCGGGCCACCGGGGAGCTGTTTTTT. This rearrangement joins TRBV19 to TRBJ2-2; D may be TRBD2 (5 bases). Germline V gene data show CDR1 as LNHDA and CDR2 as SQIVND (reference sequence). V lost 7 bases to trimming and J lost 4 bases, with 16 bases between them. The CDR3 runs to 15 residues.

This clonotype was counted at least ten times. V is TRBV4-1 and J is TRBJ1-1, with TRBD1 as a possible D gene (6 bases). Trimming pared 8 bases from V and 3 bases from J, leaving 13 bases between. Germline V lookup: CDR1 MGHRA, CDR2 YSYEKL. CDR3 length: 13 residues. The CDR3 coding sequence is TGCGCCAGCCGGGCCGAGGGGGACACTGAAGCTTTCTTT. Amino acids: CASRAEGDTEAFF.

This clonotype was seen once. The CDR3 region has the DNA TGCAGTGCTAGAGATTATCTAGTCCAGGGTGTTTTTTATGAGCAGTTCTTC. Its translation is CSARDYLVQGVFYEQFF. The chain is built from TRBV20-1 and TRBJ2-1, with D possibly TRBD1 on 5 matching bases. The CDR3 is made up of 17 amino acids. Trimming stripped 0 bases from V and 8 bases from J, with 23 bases between. Germline values: CDR1 DFQATT, CDR2 SNEGSKA (reference sequence).

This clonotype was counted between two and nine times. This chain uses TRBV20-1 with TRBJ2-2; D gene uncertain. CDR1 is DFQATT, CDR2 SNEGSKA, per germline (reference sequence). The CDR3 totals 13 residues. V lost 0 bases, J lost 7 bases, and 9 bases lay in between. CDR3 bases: TGCAGTGCTAGAGATTCCGGGCACGGGGAGCTGTTTTTT. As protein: CSARDSGHGELFF.

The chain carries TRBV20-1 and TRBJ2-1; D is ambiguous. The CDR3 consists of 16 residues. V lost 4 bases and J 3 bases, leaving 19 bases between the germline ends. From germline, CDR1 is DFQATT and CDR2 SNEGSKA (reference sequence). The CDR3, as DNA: TGCAGTGCTATCCCCCCCTGGGTATCCCTCTACAATGAGCAGTTCTTC. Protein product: CSAIPPWVSLYNEQFF.